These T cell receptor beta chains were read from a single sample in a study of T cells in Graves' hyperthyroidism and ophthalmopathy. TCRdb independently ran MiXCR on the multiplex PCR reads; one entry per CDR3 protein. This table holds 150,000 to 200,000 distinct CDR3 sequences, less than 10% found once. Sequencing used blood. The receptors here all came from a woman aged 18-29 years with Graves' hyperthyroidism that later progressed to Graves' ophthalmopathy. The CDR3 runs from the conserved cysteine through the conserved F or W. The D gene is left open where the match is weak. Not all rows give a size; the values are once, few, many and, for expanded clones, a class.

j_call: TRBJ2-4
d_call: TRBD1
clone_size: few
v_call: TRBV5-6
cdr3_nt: TGTGCCAGCAGCGCGCCCGGGACAGGCGGAATTCAGTACTTC
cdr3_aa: CASSAPGTGGIQYF

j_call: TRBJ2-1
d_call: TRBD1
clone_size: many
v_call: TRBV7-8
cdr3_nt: TGTGCCAGCAGCTCGAACCTGGGACAGGCCTACAATGAGCAGTTCTTC
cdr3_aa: CASSSNLGQAYNEQFF

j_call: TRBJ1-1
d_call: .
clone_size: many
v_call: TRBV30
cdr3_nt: TGTGCCTGGAAAGAATGGACCATGAACACTGAAGCTTTCTTT
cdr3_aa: CAWKEWTMNTEAFF

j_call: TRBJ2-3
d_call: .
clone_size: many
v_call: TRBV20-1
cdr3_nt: TGCAGTGCTAGGCACGGGGGGCTCGGCACAGATACGCAGTATTTT
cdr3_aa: CSARHGGLGTDTQYF

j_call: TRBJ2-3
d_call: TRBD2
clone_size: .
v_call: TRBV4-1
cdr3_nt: TGCGCCAGCAGCCAAGACGGACTAGCGGGACTCACAGATACGCAGTATTTT
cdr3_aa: CASSQDGLAGLTDTQYF

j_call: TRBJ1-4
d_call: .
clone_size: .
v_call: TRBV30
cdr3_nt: TGTGCCTGGAGTACGGGCCCTGCGGGTGAAAAACTGTTTTTT
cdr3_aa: CAWSTGPAGEKLFF

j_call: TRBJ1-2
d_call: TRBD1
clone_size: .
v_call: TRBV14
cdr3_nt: TGTGCCAGCAGCCTGGGGACAGTTAACTATGGCTACACCTTC
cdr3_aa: CASSLGTVNYGYTF

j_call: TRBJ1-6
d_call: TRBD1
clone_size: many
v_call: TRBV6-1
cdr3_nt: TGTGCCAGCAGGACAGGGGGTGCCTCCTCACCCCTCCACTTT
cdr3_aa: CASRTGGASSPLHF

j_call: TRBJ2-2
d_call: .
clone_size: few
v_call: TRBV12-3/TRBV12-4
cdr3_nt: TGTGCCAGCAGTTTCTACCTACGGGAGCTGTTTTTT
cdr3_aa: CASSFYLRELFF

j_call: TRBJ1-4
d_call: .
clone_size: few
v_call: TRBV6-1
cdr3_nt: TGTGCCAGCAGTGGACAGGTGTGGGAAAAACTGTTTTTT
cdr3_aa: CASSGQVWEKLFF

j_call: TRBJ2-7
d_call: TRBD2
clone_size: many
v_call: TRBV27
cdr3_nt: TGTGCCAGCACCTCCCTAGCGGATACCTACGAGCAGTACTTC
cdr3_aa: CASTSLADTYEQYF

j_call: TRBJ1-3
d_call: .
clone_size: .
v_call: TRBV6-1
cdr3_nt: TGTGCCAGCAGTGAATCTACAGGCCACTCTGGAAACACCATATATTTT
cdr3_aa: CASSESTGHSGNTIYF

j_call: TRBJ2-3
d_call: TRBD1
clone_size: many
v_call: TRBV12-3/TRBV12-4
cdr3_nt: TGTGCCAGCAGTTTTAAGGGGACAGGGATGACAGATACGCAGTATTTT
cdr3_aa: CASSFKGTGMTDTQYF

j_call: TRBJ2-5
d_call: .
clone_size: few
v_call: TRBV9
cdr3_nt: TGTGCCAGCAGCTCCCCACTCGGGGCGCGGGAAGAGACCCAGTACTTC
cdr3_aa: CASSSPLGAREETQYF

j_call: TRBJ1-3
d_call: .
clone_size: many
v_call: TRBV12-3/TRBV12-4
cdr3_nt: TGTGCCAGCAGTTCTCGGACAGTTCTCTCTGGAAACACCATATATTTT
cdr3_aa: CASSSRTVLSGNTIYF

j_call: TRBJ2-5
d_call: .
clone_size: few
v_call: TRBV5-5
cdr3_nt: TGTGCCAGCAGCCTGCCGCAGGGAGTAGAAGAGACCCAGTACTTC
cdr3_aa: CASSLPQGVEETQYF

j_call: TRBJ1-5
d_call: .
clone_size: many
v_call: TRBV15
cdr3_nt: TGTGCCACCAGCAGAGATCGCGTTTATAGCAATCAGCCCCAGCATTTT
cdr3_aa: CATSRDRVYSNQPQHF

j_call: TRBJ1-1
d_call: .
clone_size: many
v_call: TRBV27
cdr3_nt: TGTGCCAGCAGTTTATTCCTAGGGACAATGAACACTGAAGCTTTCTTT
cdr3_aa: CASSLFLGTMNTEAFF

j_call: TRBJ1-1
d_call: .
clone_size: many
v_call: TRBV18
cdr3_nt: TGTGCCAGCTCACACCGGGACACTGGCTCGAACACTGAAGCTTTCTTT
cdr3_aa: CASSHRDTGSNTEAFF

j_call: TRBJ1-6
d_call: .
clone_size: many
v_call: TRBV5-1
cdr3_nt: TGCGCCAGCAGCTTGGACAGTTTTTCACCCCTCCACTTT
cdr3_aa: CASSLDSFSPLHF

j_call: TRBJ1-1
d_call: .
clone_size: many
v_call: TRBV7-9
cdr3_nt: TGTGCCAGCAGCCCTTGGACTGGCCGGGGTACTGAAGCTTTCTTT
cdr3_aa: CASSPWTGRGTEAFF

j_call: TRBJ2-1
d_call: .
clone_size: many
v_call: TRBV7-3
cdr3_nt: TGTGCCAGCAGCTTAAGTCCAGGAGGTTACGACGGTGGTGAGCAGTTCTTC
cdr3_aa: CASSLSPGGYDGGEQFF

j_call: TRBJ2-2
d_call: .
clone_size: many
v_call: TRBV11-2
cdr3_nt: TGTGCCAGCAGCCCCCCCATCACCGGGGAGCTGTTTTTT
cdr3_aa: CASSPPITGELFF

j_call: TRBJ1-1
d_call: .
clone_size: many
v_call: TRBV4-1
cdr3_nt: TGCGCCAGCAGCCAAGACAGGTCCCGGGAGAACACTGAAGCTTTCTTT
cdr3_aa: CASSQDRSRENTEAFF

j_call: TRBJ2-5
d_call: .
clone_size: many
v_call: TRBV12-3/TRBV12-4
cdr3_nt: TGTGCCAGCAGTTTAGTGGTTCAAGAGACCCAGTACTTC
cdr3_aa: CASSLVVQETQYF

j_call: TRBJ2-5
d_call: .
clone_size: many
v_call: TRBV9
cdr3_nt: TGTGCCAGCAGCGCTGGAGAGGGGGTCCAAGAGACCCAGTACTTC
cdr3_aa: CASSAGEGVQETQYF

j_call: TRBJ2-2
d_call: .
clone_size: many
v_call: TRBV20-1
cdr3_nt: TGCAGTGTAAAGGGTCCCACCGGGGAGCTGTTTTTT
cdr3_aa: CSVKGPTGELFF

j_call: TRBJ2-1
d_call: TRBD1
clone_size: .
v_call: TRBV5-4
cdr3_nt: TGTGCCAGCAGTCGAGAACTCCAGGGGGCGGGTGAGCAGTTCTTC
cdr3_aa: CASSRELQGAGEQFF

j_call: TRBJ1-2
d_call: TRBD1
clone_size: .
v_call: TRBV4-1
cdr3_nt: TGCGCCAGCAGCCAAGCAATACGACAGGGCCGGAACTATGGCTACACCTTC
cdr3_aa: CASSQAIRQGRNYGYTF

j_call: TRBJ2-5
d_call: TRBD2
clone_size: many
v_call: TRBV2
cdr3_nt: TGTGCCAGCAGTGCGAGTTCCTCTAGCGGGGTAGAGACCCAGTACTTC
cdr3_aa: CASSASSSSGVETQYF

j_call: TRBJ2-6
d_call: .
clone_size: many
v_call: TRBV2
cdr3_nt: TGTGCCAGCACCTTAGCGGACTCTGGGGCCAACGTCCTGACTTTC
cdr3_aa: CASTLADSGANVLTF

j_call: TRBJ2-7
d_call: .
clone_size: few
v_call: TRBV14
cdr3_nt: TGTGCCAGCAGCCAAAGGCCCGGAGAGGGGTGGCCCTACGAGCAGTACTTC
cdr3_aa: CASSQRPGEGWPYEQYF

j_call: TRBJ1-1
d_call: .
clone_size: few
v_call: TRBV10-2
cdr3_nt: TGCGCCAGCAGTGAGTCGGGGGGCGTCACTGAAGCTTTCTTT
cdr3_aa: CASSESGGVTEAFF

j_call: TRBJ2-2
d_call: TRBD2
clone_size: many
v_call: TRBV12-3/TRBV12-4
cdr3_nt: TGTGCCAGCAGGGACTTCCTGGGACTAGACACCGGGGAGCTGTTTTTT
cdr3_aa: CASRDFLGLDTGELFF

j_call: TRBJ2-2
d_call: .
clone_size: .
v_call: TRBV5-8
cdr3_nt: TGTGCCAGCAGCCGCGGGACAAACACCGGGGAGCTGTTTTTT
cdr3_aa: CASSRGTNTGELFF

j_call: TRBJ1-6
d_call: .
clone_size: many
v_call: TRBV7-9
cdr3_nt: TGTGCCAGCAGCCCCGGGGGGAGGTCACCCCTCCACTTT
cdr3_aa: CASSPGGRSPLHF

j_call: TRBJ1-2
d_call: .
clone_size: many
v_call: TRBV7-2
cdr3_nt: TGTGCCAGCAGTTTGATGCACTATGGCTACACCTTC
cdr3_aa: CASSLMHYGYTF

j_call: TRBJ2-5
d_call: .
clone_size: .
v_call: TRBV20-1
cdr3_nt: TGCAGTGCTAGAGCGGGGAGAGGGACCCAGTACTTC
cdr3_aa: CSARAGRGTQYF

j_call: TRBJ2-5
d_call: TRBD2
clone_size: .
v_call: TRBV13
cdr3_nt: TGTGCCAGCAGATTATTAGCGGGGGGAAGGGAGACCCAGTACTTC
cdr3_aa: CASRLLAGGRETQYF

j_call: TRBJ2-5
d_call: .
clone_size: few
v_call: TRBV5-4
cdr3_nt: TGTGCCAGCAGCTTGCAAAAGGGGGGGGTGGAGACCCAGTACTTC
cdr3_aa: CASSLQKGGVETQYF

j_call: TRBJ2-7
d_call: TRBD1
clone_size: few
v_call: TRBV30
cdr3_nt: TGTGCCTGGAGTGGACAGGGGGCTAGGACCTACGAGCAGTACTTC
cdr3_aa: CAWSGQGARTYEQYF

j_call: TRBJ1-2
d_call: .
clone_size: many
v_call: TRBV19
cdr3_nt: TGTGCCAGTAGTATTAAGGGTGGCGGCTACACCTTC
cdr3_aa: CASSIKGGGYTF

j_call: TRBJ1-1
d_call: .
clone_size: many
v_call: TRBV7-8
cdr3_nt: TGTGCCAGCAGCTTAGAGGTCGGAGTTATGAGCACTGAAGCTTTCTTT
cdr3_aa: CASSLEVGVMSTEAFF

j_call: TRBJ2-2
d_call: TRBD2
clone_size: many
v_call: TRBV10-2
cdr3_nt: TGCGCCAGCAAAACGGGGGGGACGCGCACCGGGGAGCTGTTTTTT
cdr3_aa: CASKTGGTRTGELFF

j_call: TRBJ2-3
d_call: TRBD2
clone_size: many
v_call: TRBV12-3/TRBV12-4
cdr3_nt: TGTGCCAGCAGTTTCGGGACCTTAGCGGGGGCCACAGATACGCAGTATTTT
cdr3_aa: CASSFGTLAGATDTQYF